This T cell receptor beta chain was retrieved from a study of graft-versus-host responses after intestinal transplantation. TCRdb keeps only in-frame clones here, not all; method: immunoSEQ multiplex PCR. The sample lists just over 20,000 clones, 40% to 45% occurring once. This clone has just a few counts. The V gene's germline CDR1 is MNHEY and CDR2 SVGAGI. Trimming shortened V by 5 bases and J by 4 bases, and 17 bases separated the two germline ends. There are 15 residues in the CDR3. Stimulators, about 200,000 irradiated and violet-dye-labeled cells, were plated with about 200,000 CFSE-labeled responder cells.

The specimen comprised alloreactive CD8+ T cells from a mixed lymphocyte reaction culture, sampled before intestinal transplant. Subset in this sample: CFSE-low proliferating T cells sorted from approximately six-day pre-transplant mixed lymphocyte reaction (GvH or HvG direction). The TCR comes from a human patient who received an intestinal transplant. The chain employs TRBV6-5 and TRBJ2-5, with D perhaps matching TRBD1 or TRBD2 (5 bases each). For the CDR3, the DNA is TGTGCCAGCAGTGCCACCGGGACCATTGGAGAGACCCAGTACTTC. Amino acids: CASSATGTIGETQYF.